Each of the 15 T cell receptor beta chains below was sequenced from the same sample in a study of OX40 agonist ivuxolimab in advanced cancers. The protocol was immunoSEQ multiplex PCR, while the TCRdb copy is restricted to in-frame clones and leaves out a portion. Of tens of thousands of clones in the sample, roughly 80% were seen once. The sequencing used CD4+ or CD8+ T cells sorted from blood, collected in a trial of the OX40 agonist ivuxolimab. The receptor set was obtained from an adult with an advanced solid tumor such as melanoma, head and neck, liver or kidney cancer.

The chain links TRBV21-1 to TRBJ1-1. TRBV21-1 is listed as a pseudogene. The CDR3 spans 12 residues. The CDR3 spells CATGGLNTEAFF. The CDR3 bases are TGTGCCACCGGGGGACTTAACACTGAAGCTTTCTTT.

The chain has TRBV5-1 and TRBJ1-1; the match to TRBD1 covers 9 bases. After removal of 4 bases from V and 6 bases from J, the junction contained 7 bases not matched to a gene. This CDR3 contains 14 residues. Germline V lookup: CDR1 SGHRS, CDR2 YFSETQ. CDR3 protein: CASSTRQGGSEAFF. Written as DNA, the CDR3 is TGCGCCAGCAGCACCAGACAGGGGGGATCTGAAGCTTTCTTT.

This clone was picked up one time. This chain connects TRBV7-2 to TRBJ1-1; D might be TRBD1 (5 bases). CDR3 length: 14 residues. Germline CDR1 SGHTA, CDR2 FQGNSA. With 1 base removed from V and 0 bases from J, the gap between germline ends came to 6 bases. The CDR3: CASSLEGLNTEAFF. The CDR3 DNA is TGTGCCAGCAGCTTAGAGGGGTTGAACACTGAAGCTTTCTTT.

The chain uses TRBV7-9 and TRBJ2-3, with TRBD1 matching 9 bases. J gave up 2 bases and V 5 bases, and 5 bases lay outside the gene matches. The length of the CDR3 is 15 residues. CDR1 is SEHNR, CDR2 FQNEAQ, per germline (reference sequence). The CDR3: CASSPGTGPTDTQYF. The DNA of the CDR3 is TGTGCCAGCAGCCCAGGGACAGGGCCCACAGATACGCAGTATTTT.

The chain has TRBV15 and TRBJ2-3; 8 positions match TRBD1. This CDR3 region has 13 residues. Per the germline V gene, CDR1 is LNHNV and CDR2 is YYDKDF (reference sequence). V shed 7 bases and J 4 bases; nucleotides not matched to a gene: 4. Here the CDR3 reads CATTQGGADTQYF. In DNA form, the CDR3 reads TGTGCCACCACACAGGGGGGTGCAGATACGCAGTATTTT.

V and J are TRBV9 and TRBJ2-5, with 8 nucleotides matching TRBD2. CDR1 SGDLS and CDR2 YYNGEE come from the germline V gene. The CDR3 is 13 amino acids. J was trimmed by 11 bases and V by 0 bases; bases with no gene match: 6. In nucleotides, the CDR3 is TGTGCCAGCAGCGTAGGGCTAGCGGGCTTGCAGTACTTC. Translated: CASSVGLAGLQYF.

The chain employs TRBV10-3 and TRBJ2-2; a weak D match, TRBD2 (6 bases). The germline V gene has CDR1 ENHRY and CDR2 SYGVKD. The CDR3 runs 14 residues. Trimming shortened V by 7 bases and J by 0 bases, and 9 bases separated the two germline ends. The CDR3 nucleotides are TGTGCCATCAAGAGGGACTCGAACACCGGGGAGCTGTTTTTT. Its translation: CAIKRDSNTGELFF.

This clone turned up a few times. CDR3 coding DNA: TGTGCCAGCAGCAATGGACCCAGAAACCGGGACAGGGGACTTCGGGAGCAGTACGTC. It codes for CASSNGPRNRDRGLREQYV. The rearrangement joins TRBV21-1 to TRBJ2-7; TRBD1 is the table's D call and was not checked against the DNA. TRBV21-1 is marked as a pseudogene. The CDR3 runs to 19 residues.

For the CDR3, the DNA is TGTGCCAGCAGTGACTCTGACCTGCTCTATGGCTACACCTTC. Translating gives CASSDSDLLYGYTF. The chain uses TRBV25-1 and TRBJ1-2; D remains ambiguous. Deletions cut 3 bases from V and 4 bases from J, with 12 bases between. The CDR3 consists of 14 residues. The germline V gene encodes CDR1 MGHDK and CDR2 SYGVNS.

This rearrangement joins TRBV28 to TRBJ2-5; either TRBD1 or TRBD2 may fit D (5 bases each). The CDR3 consists of 15 residues. CDR1 and CDR2 from the germline V gene are MDHEN and SYDVKM. V was clipped by 2 bases and J by 1 base, with 11 bases between them. The CDR3 DNA reads TGTGCCAGCAGTTTAGGGAGCAGGGCCCAAGAGACCCAGTACTTC. Protein: CASSLGSRAQETQYF.

This clone was observed once. The chain links TRBV5-6 to TRBJ1-1, with D unclear. V shed 7 bases and J shed 0 bases, with 22 bases lying between them. Per the germline V gene, CDR1 is SGHDT and CDR2 is YYEEEE. The CDR3 extends over 17 amino acids. The CDR3 DNA follows: TGTGCCAGCGCGTCCGGGAGGACGTTTTGGATGAACACTGAAGCTTTCTTT. It translates to CASASGRTFWMNTEAFF.

The table lists this clone with a count of one. The chain joins TRBV30 to TRBJ2-3; no clear D. This CDR3 is built from 13 residues. Germline V gene sequence: CDR1 GTSNPN, CDR2 SVGIG (reference sequence). V lost 0 bases and J lost 1, with 5 bases in between. CDR3 residues: CAWSVSRTDTQYF. CDR3 nucleotide sequence: TGTGCCTGGAGTGTATCCCGCACAGATACGCAGTATTTT.

This clone was detected only once. V usage is TRBV29-1 and J usage is TRBJ2-5, with 12 bases lining up with TRBD1. After removal of 5 bases from V and 11 bases from J, the junction contained 15 bases not matched to a gene. This CDR3 region has 15 residues. Looked up from germline, CDR1 is SQVTM and CDR2 is ANQGSEA. For the CDR3, the DNA is TGCAGCGTTTTTACTCCGGGACAGGGGGCTGGGGAGCAGTACTTC. As protein: CSVFTPGQGAGEQYF.

The chain has TRBV27 and TRBJ1-5; no clear D. Per the germline V gene, CDR1 is MNHEY and CDR2 is SMNVEV (reference sequence). Trimming removed 6 bases at V and 2 bases at J, with 5 bases between. The CDR3 has 12 residues. Here the CDR3 reads CASRNGNQPQHF. In nucleotides, the CDR3 is TGTGCCAGCAGGAATGGCAATCAGCCCCAGCATTTT.

Written as DNA, the CDR3 is TGTGCCTGGAGTGTAAACTTCTATGGCTACACCTTC. Encoded protein: CAWSVNFYGYTF. V is TRBV30 and J is TRBJ1-2, with unresolved D. The CDR3 runs to 12 residues. Trimming removed 0 bases from V and 4 bases from J, with 6 bases in between. Looked up from germline, CDR1 is GTSNPN and CDR2 is SVGIG (reference sequence).